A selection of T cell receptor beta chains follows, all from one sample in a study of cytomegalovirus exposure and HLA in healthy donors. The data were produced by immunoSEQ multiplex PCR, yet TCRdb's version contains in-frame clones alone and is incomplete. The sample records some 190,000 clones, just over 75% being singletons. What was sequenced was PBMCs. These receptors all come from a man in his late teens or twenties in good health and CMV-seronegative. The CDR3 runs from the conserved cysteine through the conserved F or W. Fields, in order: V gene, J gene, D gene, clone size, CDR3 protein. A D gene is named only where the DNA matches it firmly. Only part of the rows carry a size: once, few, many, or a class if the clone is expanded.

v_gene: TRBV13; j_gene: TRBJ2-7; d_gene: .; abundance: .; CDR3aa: CASSNRGFSYEQYF
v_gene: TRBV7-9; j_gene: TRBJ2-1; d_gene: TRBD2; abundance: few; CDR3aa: CASSLAGFVAGESYNEQFF
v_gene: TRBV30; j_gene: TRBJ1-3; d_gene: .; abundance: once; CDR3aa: CAWSVLWGNTIYF
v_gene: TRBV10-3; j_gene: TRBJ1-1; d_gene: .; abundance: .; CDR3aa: CAISESRLMNTEAFF
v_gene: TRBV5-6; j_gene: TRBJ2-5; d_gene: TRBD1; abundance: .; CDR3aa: CASSLAGDREETQYF
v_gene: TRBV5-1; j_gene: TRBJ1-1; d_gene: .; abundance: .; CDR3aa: CASSLAEGRTEAFF
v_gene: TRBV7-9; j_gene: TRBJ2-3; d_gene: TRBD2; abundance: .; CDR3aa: CASSTSRLAGVTSTDTQYF
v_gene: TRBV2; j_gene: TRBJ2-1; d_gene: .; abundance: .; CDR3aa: CASSQQLVSEQFF
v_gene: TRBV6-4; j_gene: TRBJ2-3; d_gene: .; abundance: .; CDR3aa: CASSPGTEGRTQYF
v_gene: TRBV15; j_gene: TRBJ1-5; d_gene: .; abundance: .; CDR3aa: CATSRDLESQPQHF
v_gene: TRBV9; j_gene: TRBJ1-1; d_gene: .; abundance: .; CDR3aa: CASSVGSPSSEAFF
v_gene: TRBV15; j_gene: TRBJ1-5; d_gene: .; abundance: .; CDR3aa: CATSRGTRQPNQPQHF
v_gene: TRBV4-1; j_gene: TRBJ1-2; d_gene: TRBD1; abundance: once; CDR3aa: CASSSQGAVSPLYGYTF
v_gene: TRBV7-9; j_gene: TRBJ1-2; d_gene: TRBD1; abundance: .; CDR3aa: CASSSPSTGKNGYTF
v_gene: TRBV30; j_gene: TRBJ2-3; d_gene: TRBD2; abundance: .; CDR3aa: CAWSVHPSGSRRADTQYF
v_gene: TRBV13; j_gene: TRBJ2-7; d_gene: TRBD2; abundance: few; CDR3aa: CASSLELADGAGEQYF
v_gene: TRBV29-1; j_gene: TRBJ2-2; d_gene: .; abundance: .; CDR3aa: CSVVSRENTGELFF
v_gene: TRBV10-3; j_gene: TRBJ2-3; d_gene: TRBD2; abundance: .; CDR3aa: CAINPGLHTDTQYF
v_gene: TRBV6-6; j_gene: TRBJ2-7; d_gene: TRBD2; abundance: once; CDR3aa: CASRTRPSGSYEQYF
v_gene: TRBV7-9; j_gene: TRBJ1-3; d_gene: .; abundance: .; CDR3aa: CASSVDGDTIYF
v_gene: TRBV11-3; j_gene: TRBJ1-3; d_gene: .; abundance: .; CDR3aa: CASSRLDSGNTIYF
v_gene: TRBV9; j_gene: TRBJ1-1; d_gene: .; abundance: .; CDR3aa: CASSASHNLHLNTEAFF
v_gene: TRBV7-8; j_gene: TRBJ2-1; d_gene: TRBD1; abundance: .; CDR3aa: CASSLGFDRVNEQFF
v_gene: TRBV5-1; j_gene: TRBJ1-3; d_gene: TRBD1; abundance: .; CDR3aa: CASSRDRARNTIYF
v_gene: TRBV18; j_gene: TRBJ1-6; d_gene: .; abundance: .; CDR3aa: CASSKDRQNSPLHF